The 27 T cell receptor beta chains reported below all come from one sample, sequenced in a study of blood T cell repertoires in COVID-19. Measured with immunoSEQ multiplex PCR; TCRdb has only the in-frame clones, and not every one. The sample holds approximately 250,000 clones; over 75% are singletons and the top ten take around 0.92%. Sequences were obtained from PBMCs or T cells enriched from blood (not recorded which). Source of these receptors: a woman in her 30s who had recovered from COVID-19.

The chain couples TRBV5-1 to TRBJ1-2; D might be TRBD1 (5 bases). V was pared by 5 bases and J by 8 bases, with 16 bases between. This CDR3 has 13 residues. Germline assignment: CDR1 SGHRS and CDR2 YFSETQ. The CDR3 sequence is CASSSGDFGGYTF. The DNA of the CDR3 is TGCGCCAGCAGTTCTGGGGACTTTGGGGGCTACACCTTC.

Concerning this clone: The same CDR3 arises from other DNA sequences in this sample as well. This chain uses TRBV27 with TRBJ2-3; D unclear. The V gene's germline CDR1 is MNHEY and CDR2 SMNVEV (reference sequence). The V gene lost 2 bases and the J gene lost 4 bases, with 10 bases spanning the gap. The CDR3 covers 14 residues. The CDR3 is CASSLAVVADTQYF. The DNA for the CDR3 is TGTGCCAGCAGTTTAGCAGTGGTCGCAGATACGCAGTATTTT.

The chain is built from TRBV27 and TRBJ2-1; D remains unclear. The CDR3 extends over 13 amino acids. Between the trimmed V and J ends, which lost 7 bases and 5 bases, there was a span of 12 bases. Germline-derived CDR1 and CDR2 are MNHEY and SMNVEV (reference sequence). The CDR3 loop reads CASTDPGHNEQFF. In DNA form, the CDR3 reads TGTGCCAGCACCGATCCTGGGCACAATGAGCAGTTCTTC.

The genes are TRBV11-2 and TRBJ2-2, with TRBD1 matching 7 bases. J gave up 4 bases and V 1 base, and 0 bases lay outside the gene matches. Germline loops: CDR1 SGHAT, CDR2 FQNNGV. The CDR3 loop spans 14 amino acids. Here the CDR3 reads CASSLGQGTGELFF. The CDR3 bases are TGTGCCAGCAGCTTAGGACAGGGCACCGGGGAGCTGTTTTTT.

The rearrangement joins TRBV5-1 to TRBJ2-5, with 10 bases identical to TRBD1. Trimming took 1 base from V and 3 from J; bases not matched to a gene: 6. Germline V gene lookup returns CDR1 SGHRS and CDR2 YFSETQ. CDR3 size: 16 residues. The CDR3: CASSLQGTGVEETQYF. DNA of the CDR3: TGCGCCAGCAGCTTGCAGGGGACAGGGGTAGAAGAGACCCAGTACTTC.

The rearrangement links TRBV4-3 to TRBJ1-2; 7 nucleotides align to TRBD1. V dropped 1 base and J dropped 4; count of bases not matched to a gene: 6. Germline assignment: CDR1 LGHNA and CDR2 YSLEER. CDR3 length: 15 residues. The CDR3 DNA reads as TGCGCCAGCAGCCAAGGAACTGACAGGGCCTATGGCTACACCTTC. Its translation: CASSQGTDRAYGYTF.

The chain uses TRBV5-1 and TRBJ2-7, with 9 bases aligning to TRBD1. This CDR3 region has 13 residues. V shed 3 bases, J shed 5 bases, and the junction held 3 bases outside the gene matches. Germline V gene data show CDR1 as SGHRS and CDR2 as YFSETQ. DNA for the CDR3: TGCGCCAGCAGCTCGGGACAGGGCGACGAGCAGTACTTC. The encoded protein is CASSSGQGDEQYF.

The chain combines TRBV10-3 with TRBJ2-5; perhaps TRBD2 as D (7 bases). CDR1 and CDR2 from the germline V gene are ENHRY and SYGVKD. V gave up 10 bases and J gave up 1 base, with 16 bases separating them. CDR3 size: 14 residues. CDR3 region: CATRPGGLQETQYF. CDR3 bases: TGTGCCACCCGGCCGGGGGGCCTCCAAGAGACCCAGTACTTC.

The CDR3, as DNA: TGTGCCAGCAGTTTAGGAACAGGGTCACAGACCATATATTTT. As protein: CASSLGTGSQTIYF. The chain is built from TRBV28 and TRBJ1-3; TRBD1 might be the D (6 bases). Germline V CDR1 and CDR2: MDHEN, SYDVKM. Trimming took off 2 bases at V and 10 bases at J, with 15 bases between the two ends. This CDR3 contains 14 residues.

The chain couples TRBV6-5 to TRBJ2-7, with D possibly matching TRBD2 (5 bases). This CDR3 is built from 15 residues. Trimming left V 0 bases short and J 2 bases short, with 11 bases between. Germline CDR1 and CDR2: MNHEY and SVGAGI. CDR3 protein: CASSYSPLLAYEQYF. In DNA, the CDR3 is TGTGCCAGCAGTTACTCGCCTCTACTAGCCTACGAGCAGTACTTC.

V gene TRBV19 combines with J gene TRBJ1-3; D call uncertain. The germline gives CDR1 LNHDA, CDR2 SQIVND (reference sequence). The germline V and J ends were trimmed by 3 bases and 4 bases, with 7 bases remaining between them. This CDR3 is 13 amino acids long. CDR3 sequence (DNA): TGTGCCAGTAGTATTTTAGAAGGAAACACCATATATTTT. Its protein product is CASSILEGNTIYF.

The rearrangement uses TRBV13 and TRBJ2-7; no definite D call. V shed 6 bases and J shed 2 bases, with 11 bases lying between them. Germline V gives CDR1 PRHDT, CDR2 FYEKMQ (reference sequence). This CDR3 has 13 amino acids. CDR3 sequence: CASSTNPAYEQYF. The CDR3 DNA reads TGTGCCAGCAGTACTAATCCGGCCTACGAGCAGTACTTC.

The chain joins TRBV28 to TRBJ2-3; D unresolved. From germline, CDR1 is MDHEN and CDR2 SYDVKM. This CDR3 spans 12 amino acids. Trimming removed 6 bases from V and 1 base from J, with 5 bases in between. The CDR3 is CASSLGTDTQYF. The CDR3 DNA reads TGTGCCAGCAGCCTTGGCACAGATACGCAGTATTTT.

The V gene is TRBV19, the J gene TRBJ2-1, with D perhaps matching TRBD1 (6 bases). CDR1 LNHDA and CDR2 SQIVND come from the germline V gene (reference sequence). V was shortened by 9 bases and J by 14 bases, with 17 bases between the two germline ends. The CDR3 runs to 11 residues. The chain's CDR3 is CASKNRVEEFF. The CDR3 nucleotides are TGTGCCAGCAAAAACAGGGTGGAAGAGTTCTTC.

This chain uses TRBV7-9 with TRBJ2-1; D is unclear. Trimming pared 2 bases from V and 5 bases from J, leaving 13 bases between. The germline gives CDR1 SEHNR, CDR2 FQNEAQ (reference sequence). The CDR3 covers 15 residues. CDR3 sequence (DNA): TGTGCCAGCAGCTTAAGGCAGGCTCTGGACAATGAGCAGTTCTTC. As protein: CASSLRQALDNEQFF. The full variable domain, its missing parts supplied by reference TRBV7-9 and TRBJ2-1, is DTGVSQNPRHKITKRGQNVTFRCDPISEHNRLYWYRQTLGQGPEFLTYFQNEAQLEKSRLLSDRFSAERPKGSFSTLEIQRTEQGDSAMYLCASSLRQALDNEQFFGPGTRLTVL.

V usage is TRBV5-1 and J usage is TRBJ2-5; D may be TRBD2 (5 bases). CDR1 and CDR2 from the germline V gene are SGHRS and YFSETQ. Trimming took 2 bases from V and 3 from J, leaving 11 bases between them. CDR3 length: 14 residues. The CDR3 spells CASSFNPGEETQYF. The CDR3 DNA reads TGCGCCAGCAGCTTTAACCCCGGGGAAGAGACCCAGTACTTC. Looking up the rest from reference TRBV5-1 and TRBJ2-5 gives the full variable domain: KAGVTQTPRYLIKTRGQQVTLSCSPISGHRSVSWYQQTPGQGLQFLFEYFSETQRNKGNFPGRFSGRQFSNSRSEMNVSTLELGDSALYLCASSFNPGEETQYFGPGTRLLVL.

The DNA for the CDR3 is TGTGCCAGCAGCCCTAGCGGGGGTGCAGAGACCCAGTACTTC. Translated: CASSPSGGAETQYF. This chain joins TRBV11-2 and TRBJ2-5; 10 bases line up with TRBD2. CDR3 size: 14 residues. CDR1 and CDR2 (germline): SGHAT, FQNNGV. V gave up 5 bases and J gave up 4 bases; unmatched junction bases: 4.

The rearrangement uses TRBV9 and TRBJ1-1; possibly TRBD1 for D (5 bases). CDR1 and CDR2 from the germline V gene are SGDLS and YYNGEE. The CDR3 covers 16 residues. Trimming removed 0 bases from V and 0 bases from J, with 12 bases in between. CDR3 DNA sequence: TGTGCCAGCAGCGTAGATGCAGGGTTGATGAACACTGAAGCTTTCTTT. Its translation: CASSVDAGLMNTEAFF. The full variable domain, with the rest looked up from reference TRBV9 and TRBJ1-1, is DSGVTQTPKHLITATGQRVTLRCSPRSGDLSVYWYQQSLDQGLQFLIQYYNGEERAKGNILERFSAQQFPDLHSELNLSSLELGDSALYFCASSVDAGLMNTEAFFGQGTRLTVV.

In this sample, this clone turned up a few times. The gene calls are TRBV18 and TRBJ1-1; D is uncertain. Trimming took off 2 bases at V and 3 bases at J, with 10 bases between the two ends. From germline, CDR1 is KGHSH and CDR2 LQKENI. The CDR3 runs to 14 residues. CDR3 in amino acids: CASSPTGFHTEAFF. The DNA for the CDR3 is TGTGCCAGCTCACCAACGGGTTTCCACACTGAAGCTTTCTTT. Based on the CDR3 plus reference TRBV18 and TRBJ1-1, the full variable domain is NAGVMQNPRHLVRRRGQEARLRCSPMKGHSHVYWYRQLPEEGLKFMVYLQKENIIDESGMPKERFSAEFPKEGPSILRIQQVVRGDSAAYFCASSPTGFHTEAFFGQGTRLTVV.

CDR3 nucleotides: TGTGCCAGCAGCTTGGTGAACAGGGACACTGAAGCTTTCTTT. Amino acids: CASSLVNRDTEAFF. The chain uses TRBV5-6 and TRBJ1-1, with D maybe TRBD1 (6 bases). This CDR3 spans 14 amino acids. The ends were cut back, 0 bases at V and 3 bases at J, with 9 bases in the middle. CDR1 is SGHDT and CDR2 is YYEEEE in the germline V gene.

The V gene is TRBV2, the J gene TRBJ1-3; a weak D match, TRBD1 (5 bases). Trimming pared 8 bases from V and 1 base from J, leaving 15 bases between. The CDR3 totals 15 residues. Per germline, CDR1 SNHLY and CDR2 FYNNEI. CDR3: CASGQGPPSGNTIYF. Written as DNA, the CDR3 is TGTGCCAGCGGTCAGGGTCCCCCGTCTGGAAACACCATATATTTT.

This chain joins TRBV10-3 and TRBJ2-7, with a possible D match to TRBD1 (5 bases). The CDR3 is 15 amino acids. The V gene's germline CDR1 is ENHRY and CDR2 SYGVKD. Trimming cost V 6 bases and J 0 bases, with 15 bases left between them. The CDR3 sequence is CAIRADSAYSYEQYF. The CDR3 DNA follows: TGTGCCATCAGGGCTGACAGCGCCTACTCCTACGAGCAGTACTTC.

CDR3 sequence: CASSIVGQGGNNYGYTF. The CDR3 bases are TGTGCCAGCAGCATAGTGGGACAGGGGGGTAACAACTATGGCTACACCTTC. V is TRBV13 and J is TRBJ1-2; 11 nucleotides line up with TRBD1. V dropped 5 bases and J dropped 2; count of bases not matched to a gene: 10. The CDR3 is made up of 17 amino acids. The germline gives CDR1 PRHDT, CDR2 FYEKMQ (reference sequence).

The V and J genes are TRBV9 and TRBJ2-7; D is perhaps TRBD1 (5 bases). With 1 base removed from V and 6 bases from J, the gap between germline ends came to 17 bases. The CDR3 is 15 amino acids. Per germline, CDR1 SGDLS and CDR2 YYNGEE. The CDR3 DNA follows: TGTGCCAGCAGCGTAACCGACCTGCAAGGGGTCGAGCAGTACTTC. Translating gives CASSVTDLQGVEQYF.

The chain joins TRBV7-2 to TRBJ2-2, with a tentative D call TRBD2 (6 bases). The ends were cut back, 3 bases at V and 6 bases at J, with 20 bases in the middle. The CDR3 sequence is 17 residues long. CDR1 is SGHTA and CDR2 is FQGNSA in the germline V gene. CDR3 sequence (DNA): TGTGCCAGCAGCTTCGTCCCGGTTGGGACTCCGGCCGGGGAGCTGTTTTTT. This codes for CASSFVPVGTPAGELFF.

The gene calls are TRBV7-9 and TRBJ1-2, with 8 bases fitting TRBD1. V was pared by 2 bases and J by 4 bases, with 9 bases of the junction left unmatched. The CDR3 has 16 residues. Looked up from germline, CDR1 is SEHNR and CDR2 is FQNEAQ (reference sequence). The CDR3 here is CASSLNSGGTGYGYTF. The CDR3, as DNA: TGTGCCAGCAGCTTAAATAGTGGTGGGACAGGCTATGGCTACACCTTC.

This chain uses TRBV5-1 with TRBJ2-7, with TRBD1 identical over 11 bases. The germline gives CDR1 SGHRS, CDR2 YFSETQ. The CDR3 runs 13 residues. After removal of 5 bases from V and 7 bases from J, the junction contained 5 bases not matched to a gene. The CDR3 protein is CASSRDRGREQYF. The CDR3 region has the DNA TGCGCCAGCAGTCGGGACAGGGGGAGGGAGCAGTACTTC.